This entry describes one T cell receptor (beta chain). Individuals aged roughly 18 to 95 years were recruited from about two dozen US areas. Grouping used clinical history reported by participants in a survey and questionnaire. Per the original methods: Reference gene primer amplification in the assay estimated nucleated cell counts. This table comes from immunoSEQ multiplex PCR, and its TCRdb copy is limited to in-frame clones, with some not included. V and J calls and clone size come straight from that table; D and trimming were deduced from the DNA. This table holds about 170,000 clones, roughly nine tenths found once. This specimen belongs to a study of blood T cell repertoires in COVID-19. About the research overall: Material from acute and convalescent COVID-19 was sourced from the United States, Italy and Spain.

This TCR came from a human donor with acute COVID-19. The donor label of this sample is uncertain. The sample was PBMCs or T cells enriched from blood (not recorded which).

CDR3 residues: CASSRAGGDYGYTF. The CDR3 DNA is TGCGCCAGCAGCCGGGCAGGGGGCGACTATGGCTACACCTTC. V and J are TRBV4-1 and TRBJ1-2; the match to TRBD1 covers 8 bases. V was pared by 4 bases and J by 3 bases, with 4 bases of the junction left unmatched. Germline CDR1 and CDR2: MGHRA and YSYEKL. The CDR3 length is 14 residues.